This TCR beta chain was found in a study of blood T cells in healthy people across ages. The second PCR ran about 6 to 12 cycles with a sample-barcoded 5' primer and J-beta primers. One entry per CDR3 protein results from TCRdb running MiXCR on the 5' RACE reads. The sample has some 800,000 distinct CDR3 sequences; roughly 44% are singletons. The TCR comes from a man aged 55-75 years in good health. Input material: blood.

This CDR3 reads CSAPPRRGSTDTQYF. CDR3 in DNA: TGCAGTGCTCCCCCCAGACGAGGAAGCACAGATACGCAGTATTTT. The chain combines TRBV20-1 with TRBJ2-3, with unresolved D. The V end lost 5 bases, the J end lost 0 bases, and 15 bases lay between the germline ends. The CDR3 extends over 15 amino acids. The germline CDR1 and CDR2 sequences are DFQATT and SNEGSKA (reference sequence).